A selection of T cell receptor beta chains follows, all from one sample in a study of blood T cells in healthy people across ages. TCRdb used MiXCR to reprocess the 5' RACE reads, holding one entry per CDR3 protein. The sample lists under 800,000 distinct CDR3 sequences, 43% seen once, with 20% to 25% in the top ten. The sequencing input was blood. The receptors originated from a woman aged 55-69 years in good health. CDR3s include the opening cysteine and the closing phenylalanine or tryptophan. D genes are given only for firm matches. Not every row has a clone size; where given, it reads once, few, many or a size class.

CDR3 protein: CASSLAGFEKLFF
CDR3 DNA: TGTGCCAGCAGTTTAGCAGGGTTTGAAAAACTGTTTTTT
clone size: few
J gene: TRBJ1-4
D gene: NA
V gene: TRBV12-3/TRBV12-4

CDR3 protein: CASSLGGWNQPQHF
CDR3 DNA: TGTGCCAGCAGTCTAGGGGGGTGGAATCAGCCCCAGCATTTT
clone size: NA
J gene: TRBJ1-5
D gene: NA
V gene: TRBV12-3/TRBV12-4

CDR3 protein: CASSLLRTGIYGANVLTF
CDR3 DNA: TGTGCCAGCAGCTTACTGAGGACAGGCATCTATGGGGCCAACGTCCTGACTTTC
clone size: NA
J gene: TRBJ2-6
D gene: TRBD1
V gene: TRBV7-9

CDR3 protein: CASSTQDGVGYGYTF
CDR3 DNA: TGTGCCAGCAGCACACAAGACGGGGTTGGCTATGGCTACACCTTC
clone size: NA
J gene: TRBJ1-2
D gene: NA
V gene: TRBV6-6

CDR3 protein: CASSLVVGRAVDTQYF
CDR3 DNA: TGCGCCAGCAGCTTGGTCGTGGGCAGGGCGGTGGATACGCAGTATTTT
clone size: few
J gene: TRBJ2-3
D gene: NA
V gene: TRBV5-1

CDR3 protein: CASSQTAGGNEQYF
CDR3 DNA: TGTGCCAGCAGCCAGACAGCGGGGGGGAATGAGCAGTACTTC
clone size: NA
J gene: TRBJ2-7
D gene: TRBD2
V gene: TRBV3-1

CDR3 protein: CASSSQGHYEQYF
CDR3 DNA: TGTGCCAGCAGCTCACAGGGTCACTACGAGCAGTACTTC
clone size: few
J gene: TRBJ2-7
D gene: NA
V gene: TRBV7-2

CDR3 protein: CATSRALNVPNVLTF
CDR3 DNA: TGTGCCACCAGCAGAGCCCTAAATGTCCCGAACGTCCTGACTTTC
clone size: NA
J gene: TRBJ2-6
D gene: NA
V gene: TRBV15

CDR3 protein: CASSPPGLEVYEQYF
CDR3 DNA: TGTGCCAGCAGCCCACCGGGACTAGAGGTCTACGAGCAGTACTTC
clone size: NA
J gene: TRBJ2-7
D gene: TRBD2
V gene: TRBV7-2

CDR3 protein: CSAPSASGRGGQYF
CDR3 DNA: TGCAGTGCCCCCTCGGCTAGCGGGAGGGGGGGGCAGTACTTC
clone size: NA
J gene: TRBJ2-7
D gene: TRBD2
V gene: TRBV20-1

CDR3 protein: CSARVNPGGETQYF
CDR3 DNA: TGCAGTGCTAGAGTGAATCCTGGGGGAGAGACCCAGTACTTC
clone size: many
J gene: TRBJ2-5
D gene: NA
V gene: TRBV20-1

CDR3 protein: CASSLEGTPDTQYF
CDR3 DNA: TGCGCCAGCAGCTTGGAAGGTACCCCAGATACGCAGTATTTT
clone size: few
J gene: TRBJ2-3
D gene: NA
V gene: TRBV5-1

CDR3 protein: CSGKQGFGYGYTF
CDR3 DNA: TGCAGTGGGAAACAGGGGTTCGGCTATGGCTACACCTTC
clone size: few
J gene: TRBJ1-2
D gene: TRBD1
V gene: TRBV20-1

CDR3 protein: CSATSGGNTGELFF
CDR3 DNA: TGCAGTGCTACTAGCGGGGGGAACACCGGGGAGCTGTTTTTT
clone size: NA
J gene: TRBJ2-2
D gene: TRBD2
V gene: TRBV20-1

CDR3 protein: CASTSRVESGANVLTF
CDR3 DNA: TGTGCCAGCACCTCGAGGGTAGAGTCTGGGGCCAACGTCCTGACTTTC
clone size: few
J gene: TRBJ2-6
D gene: NA
V gene: TRBV2